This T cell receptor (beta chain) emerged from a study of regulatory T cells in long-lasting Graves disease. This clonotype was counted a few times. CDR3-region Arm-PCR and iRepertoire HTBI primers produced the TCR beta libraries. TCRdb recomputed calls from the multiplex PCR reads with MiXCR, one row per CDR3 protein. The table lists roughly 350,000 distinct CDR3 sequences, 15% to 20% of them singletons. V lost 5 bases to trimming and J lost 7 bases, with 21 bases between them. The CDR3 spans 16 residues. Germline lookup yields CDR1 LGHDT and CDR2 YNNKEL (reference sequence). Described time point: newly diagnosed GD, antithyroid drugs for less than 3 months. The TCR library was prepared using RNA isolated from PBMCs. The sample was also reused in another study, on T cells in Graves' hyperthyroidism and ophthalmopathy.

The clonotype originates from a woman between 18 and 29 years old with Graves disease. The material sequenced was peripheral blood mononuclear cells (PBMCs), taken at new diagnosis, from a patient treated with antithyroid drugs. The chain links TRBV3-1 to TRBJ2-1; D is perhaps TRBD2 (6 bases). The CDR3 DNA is TGTGCCAGCAGCGCCTATGGGGGGACCTCGGGGAATGAGCAGTTCTTC. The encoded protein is CASSAYGGTSGNEQFF.